Listed here are 7 T cell receptor beta chains from one sample, sequenced in a study of blood T cell repertoires in COVID-19. This table comes from immunoSEQ multiplex PCR, and its TCRdb copy is limited to in-frame clones, with some not included. Of approximately 61,000 clones detected, around 80% appear once; the ten largest clones hold 5.5%. The specimen was peripheral blood. These receptors all come from a woman between 65 and 79 years old with acute or convalescent COVID-19.

This clone was detected many times. DNA of the CDR3: TGTGCCAGTCGTCCCGGTTCGGGCACTGAAGCTTTCTTT. This sequence encodes CASRPGSGTEAFF. The V call is TRBV25-1, the J call TRBJ1-1; D call uncertain. V shed 9 bases and J shed 4 bases, with 15 bases lying between them. The germline CDR1 and CDR2 sequences are MGHDK and SYGVNS. CDR3 length: 13 residues.

The chain joins TRBV6-1 to TRBJ1-5, with TRBD1 matching 8 bases. The trim removed 3 bases at V and 7 bases at J, leaving 8 bases unmatched. Germline assignment: CDR1 MNHNS and CDR2 SASEGT. The CDR3 runs 15 residues. DNA of the CDR3: TGTGCCAGCAGTGATTCAGGGGGCAGTTTACAGCCCCAGCATTTT. Translating gives CASSDSGGSLQPQHF.

This chain links TRBV24-1 with TRBJ2-3, with D unresolved. The CDR3 runs to 14 residues. CDR1 and CDR2 from the germline V gene are KGHDR and SFDVKD. The V end lost 4 bases, the J end lost 2 bases, and 9 bases lay between the germline ends. CDR3 sequence reads: CATSDPNPTDTQYF. The CDR3 DNA reads TGTGCCACCAGTGACCCTAATCCCACAGATACGCAGTATTTT.

The chain combines TRBV7-9 with TRBJ2-5; unclear D gene. With 5 bases removed from V and 4 bases from J, the gap between germline ends came to 20 bases. This CDR3 spans 16 amino acids. In germline, CDR1 is SEHNR, CDR2 FQNEAQ (reference sequence). CDR3 amino acids: CASSPAVGSWRETQYF. In DNA, the CDR3 is TGTGCCAGCAGCCCCGCCGTCGGGTCTTGGCGAGAGACCCAGTACTTC. Together with reference TRBV7-9 and TRBJ2-5, the CDR3 gives the full variable domain: DTGVSQNPRHKITKRGQNVTFRCDPISEHNRLYWYRQTLGQGPEFLTYFQNEAQLEKSRLLSDRFSAERPKGSFSTLEIQRTEQGDSAMYLCASSPAVGSWRETQYFGPGTRLLVL.

Only one count was recorded for this clone. J is TRBJ2-1 and V is TRBV6-1; D might be TRBD2 (7 bases). This CDR3 spans 18 amino acids. The ends were cut back, 1 base at V and 3 bases at J, with 19 bases in the middle. Germline V lookup: CDR1 MNHNS, CDR2 SASEGT. DNA for the CDR3: TGTGCCAGCAGTGAAGGCTCGCGGGGGCAAACGTACTACAATGAGCAGTTCTTC. This sequence encodes CASSEGSRGQTYYNEQFF.

J is TRBJ1-4 and V is TRBV7-6; D is ambiguous. V was shortened by 4 bases and J by 8 bases, with 11 bases between the two germline ends. Germline V lookup: CDR1 SGHVS, CDR2 FNYEAQ. This CDR3 contains 13 residues. The CDR3 DNA reads as TGTGCCAGCAGCTCGGGAACTGTCGAAAAACTGTTTTTT. Translating it yields CASSSGTVEKLFF.

This clone turned up a few times. J is TRBJ1-6 and V is TRBV6-6; D not certain. This CDR3 region has 14 residues. The germline V and J ends were trimmed by 6 bases and 7 bases, with 13 bases remaining between them. Germline loops: CDR1 MNHNY, CDR2 SVGAGI (reference sequence). CDR3: CASREVPGNSPLHF. CDR3 in DNA: TGTGCCAGCAGGGAAGTTCCGGGGAATTCACCCCTCCACTTT.